This T cell receptor (beta chain) is drawn from a study of CD8+ T cells in alopecia areata. For the study at large: For treated patients, severity scores reflected the percentage of scalp area affected.

Treatment specified: oral pan-JAK inhibitor, 5-10 mg twice daily. Once RNA had been extracted, it was reverse transcribed into cDNA to act as the sequencing template. Clones were read by immunoSEQ multiplex PCR, and TCRdb kept only the in-frame ones, dropping some. The sample holds 150,000 to 200,000 clones, roughly 50% seen once. Trimming removed 1 base from V and 4 bases from J; junction bases left unmatched: 8. Germline V gene data show CDR1 as PRHDT and CDR2 as FYEKMQ (reference sequence). This CDR3 comprises 16 residues. The chain employs TRBV13 and TRBJ2-7; 9 bases line up with TRBD1. The TCR sequence derives from a human donor with alopecia areata. This sample comprised CD8+ T cells sorted from blood, obtained at week 24, from a patient treated with tofacitinib. This CDR3 reads CASSLVGQGTRYEQYF. The CDR3 nucleotides read TGTGCCAGCAGCTTAGTGGGACAGGGAACCAGGTACGAGCAGTACTTC.